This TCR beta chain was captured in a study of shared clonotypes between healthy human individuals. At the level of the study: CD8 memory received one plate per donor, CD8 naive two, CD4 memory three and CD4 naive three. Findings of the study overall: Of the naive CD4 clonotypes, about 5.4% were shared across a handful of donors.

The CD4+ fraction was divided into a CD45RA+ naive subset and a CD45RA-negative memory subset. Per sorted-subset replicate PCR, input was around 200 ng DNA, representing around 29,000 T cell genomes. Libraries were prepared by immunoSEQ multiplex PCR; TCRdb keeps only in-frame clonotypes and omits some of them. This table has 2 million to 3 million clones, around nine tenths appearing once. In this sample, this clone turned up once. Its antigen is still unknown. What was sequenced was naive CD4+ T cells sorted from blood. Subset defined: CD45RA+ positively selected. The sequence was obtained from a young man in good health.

CDR3 amino acids: CASSRDSSGNTIYF. CDR3 nucleotide sequence: TGTGCCAGCAGCCGGGACAGCTCTGGAAACACCATATATTTT. This chain uses TRBV27 with TRBJ1-3; 7 bases fit TRBD1. The CDR3 has 14 amino acids. Unmatched junction bases numbered 2, after V lost 6 bases and J lost 0 bases. Germline-derived CDR1 and CDR2 are MNHEY and SMNVEV (reference sequence).